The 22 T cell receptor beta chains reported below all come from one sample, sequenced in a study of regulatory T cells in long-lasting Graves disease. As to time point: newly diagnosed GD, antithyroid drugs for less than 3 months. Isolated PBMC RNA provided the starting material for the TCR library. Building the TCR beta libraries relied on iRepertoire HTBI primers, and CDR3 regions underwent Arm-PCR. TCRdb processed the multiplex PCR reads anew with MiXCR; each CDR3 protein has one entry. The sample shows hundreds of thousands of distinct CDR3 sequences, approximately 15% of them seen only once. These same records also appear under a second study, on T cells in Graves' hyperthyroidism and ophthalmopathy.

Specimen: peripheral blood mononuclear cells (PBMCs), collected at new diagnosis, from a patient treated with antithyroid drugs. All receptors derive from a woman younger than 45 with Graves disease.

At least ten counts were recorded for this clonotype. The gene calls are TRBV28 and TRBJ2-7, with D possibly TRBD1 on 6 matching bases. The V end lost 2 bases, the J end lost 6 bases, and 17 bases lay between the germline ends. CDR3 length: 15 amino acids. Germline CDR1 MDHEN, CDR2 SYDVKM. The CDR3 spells CASSLLSIQGPEQYF. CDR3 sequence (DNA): TGTGCCAGCAGTTTACTCTCGATACAGGGTCCCGAGCAGTACTTC.

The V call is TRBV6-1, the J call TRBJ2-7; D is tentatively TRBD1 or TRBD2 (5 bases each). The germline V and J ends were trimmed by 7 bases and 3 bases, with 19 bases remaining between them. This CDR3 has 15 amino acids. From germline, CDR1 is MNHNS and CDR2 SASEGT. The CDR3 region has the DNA TGTGCCAGCAACAAAGGGACCGACGTTATCTACGAGCAGTACTTC. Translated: CASNKGTDVIYEQYF.

The DNA of the CDR3 is TGTGCCATCACCTCCCGAGGGGATTCTCTTGAAGCTTTCTTT. Translating it yields CAITSRGDSLEAFF. The J gene is TRBJ1-1, the V gene TRBV10-3; TRBD1 might be the D (5 bases). Germline CDR1 reads ENHRY; CDR2 reads SYGVKD. V was shortened by 7 bases and J by 7 bases, with 19 bases between the two germline ends. The CDR3 consists of 14 residues.

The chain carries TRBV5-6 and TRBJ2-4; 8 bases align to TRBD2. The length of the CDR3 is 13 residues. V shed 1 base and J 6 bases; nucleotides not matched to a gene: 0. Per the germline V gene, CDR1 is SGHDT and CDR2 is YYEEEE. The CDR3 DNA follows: TGTGCCAGCAGCTTGACTAGCGGAAACATTCAGTACTTC. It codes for CASSLTSGNIQYF.

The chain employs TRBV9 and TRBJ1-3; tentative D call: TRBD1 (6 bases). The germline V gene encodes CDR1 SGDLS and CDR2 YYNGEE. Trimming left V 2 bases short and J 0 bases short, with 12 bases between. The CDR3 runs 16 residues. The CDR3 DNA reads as TGTGCCAGCAGCGTTGAAGTCAGGGGCTCTGGAAACACCATATATTTT. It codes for CASSVEVRGSGNTIYF.

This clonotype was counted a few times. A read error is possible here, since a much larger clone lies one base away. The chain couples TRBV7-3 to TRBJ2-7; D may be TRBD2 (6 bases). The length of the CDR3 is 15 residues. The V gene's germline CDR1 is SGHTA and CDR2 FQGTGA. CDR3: CASSLRSGATYKQYF. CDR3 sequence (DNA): TGTGCCAGCAGCTTAAGGTCGGGAGCGACCTACAAGCAGTACTTC.

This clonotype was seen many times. The CDR3: CASSSRGQGPSNTEAFF. The CDR3 DNA sequence: TGTGCCAGCAGTTCTCGGGGACAGGGGCCCTCCAACACTGAAGCTTTCTTT. This chain joins TRBV28 and TRBJ1-1, with 10 positions matching TRBD1. Germline loops: CDR1 MDHEN, CDR2 SYDVKM. CDR3 length: 17 residues. J was trimmed by 2 bases and V by 4 bases; bases with no gene match: 10.

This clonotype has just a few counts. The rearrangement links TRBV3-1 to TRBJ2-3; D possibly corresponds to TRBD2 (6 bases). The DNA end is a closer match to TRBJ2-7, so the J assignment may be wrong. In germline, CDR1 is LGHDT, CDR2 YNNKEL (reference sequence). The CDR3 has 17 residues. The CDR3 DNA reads TGTGCCAGCAGCCGGACCTCAGGGACGGGAGTAGGATACGAGCAGTACTTC. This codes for CASSRTSGTGVGYEQYF.

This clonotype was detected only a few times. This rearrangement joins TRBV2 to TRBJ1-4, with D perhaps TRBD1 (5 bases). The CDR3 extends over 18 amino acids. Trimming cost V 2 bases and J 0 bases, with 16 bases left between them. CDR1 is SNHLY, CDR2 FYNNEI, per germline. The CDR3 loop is CASSEIRGRLSTNEKLFF. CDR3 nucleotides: TGTGCCAGCAGTGAAATACGGGGCCGCTTGTCAACTAATGAAAAACTGTTTTTT. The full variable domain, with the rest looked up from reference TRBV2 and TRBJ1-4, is EPEVTQTPSHQVTQMGQEVILRCVPISNHLYFYWYRQILGQKVEFLVSFYNNEISEKSEIFDDQFSVERPDGSNFTLKIRSTKLEDSAMYFCASSEIRGRLSTNEKLFFGSGTQLSVL.

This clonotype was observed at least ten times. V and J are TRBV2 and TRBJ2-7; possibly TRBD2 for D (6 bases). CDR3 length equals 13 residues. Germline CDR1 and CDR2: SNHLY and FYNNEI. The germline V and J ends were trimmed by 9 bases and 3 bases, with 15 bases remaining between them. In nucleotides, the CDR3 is TGTGCCAGTAACCCGGAGACTAGCTACGAGCAGTACTTC. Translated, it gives CASNPETSYEQYF.

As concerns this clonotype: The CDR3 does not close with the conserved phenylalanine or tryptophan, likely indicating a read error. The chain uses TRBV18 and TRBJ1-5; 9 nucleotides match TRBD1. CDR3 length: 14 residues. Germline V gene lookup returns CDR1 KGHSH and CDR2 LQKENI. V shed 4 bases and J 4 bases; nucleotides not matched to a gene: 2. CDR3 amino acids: CASSQQGANQPQHV. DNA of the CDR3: TGTGCCAGCTCACAACAGGGGGCGAATCAGCCCCAGCATGTT.

CDR3 DNA sequence: TGCAGCGTCCTCAAGAATAGCGGGACACCCTACAATGAGCAGTTCTTC. It encodes CSVLKNSGTPYNEQFF. The J gene is TRBJ2-1, the V gene TRBV29-1; 8 bases agree with TRBD2. The CDR3 has 16 residues. Trimming at V came to 6 bases and at J to 2 bases, leaving 12 bases not matched to a gene. CDR1 and CDR2 (germline): SQVTM, ANQGSEA.

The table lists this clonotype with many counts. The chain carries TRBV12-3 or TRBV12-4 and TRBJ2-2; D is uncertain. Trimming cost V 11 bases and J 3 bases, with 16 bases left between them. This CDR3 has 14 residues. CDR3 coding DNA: TGTGCCGCGTCGGTGACTCTTTACACCGGGGAGCTGTTTTTT. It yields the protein CAASVTLYTGELFF.

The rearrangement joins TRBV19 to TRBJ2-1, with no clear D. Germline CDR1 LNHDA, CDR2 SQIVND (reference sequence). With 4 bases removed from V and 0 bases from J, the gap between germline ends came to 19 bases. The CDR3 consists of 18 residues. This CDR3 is CASSRLMKGLSSYNEQFF. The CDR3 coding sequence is TGTGCCAGTAGTAGGTTGATGAAAGGTCTGAGCTCCTACAATGAGCAGTTCTTC.

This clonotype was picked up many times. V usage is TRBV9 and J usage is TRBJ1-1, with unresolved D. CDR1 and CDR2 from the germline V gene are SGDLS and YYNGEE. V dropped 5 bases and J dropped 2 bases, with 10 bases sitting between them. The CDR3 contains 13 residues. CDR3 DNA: TGTGCCAGCAGTGTGGTTCCTAACACTGAAGCTTTCTTT. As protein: CASSVVPNTEAFF.

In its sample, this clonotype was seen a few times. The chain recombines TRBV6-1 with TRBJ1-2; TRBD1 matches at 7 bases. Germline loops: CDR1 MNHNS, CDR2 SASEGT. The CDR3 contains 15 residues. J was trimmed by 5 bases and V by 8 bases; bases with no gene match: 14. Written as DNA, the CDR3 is TGTGCCAGCCTAGACAGGGATTTTTTGGTTTATGGCTACACCTTC. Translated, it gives CASLDRDFLVYGYTF.

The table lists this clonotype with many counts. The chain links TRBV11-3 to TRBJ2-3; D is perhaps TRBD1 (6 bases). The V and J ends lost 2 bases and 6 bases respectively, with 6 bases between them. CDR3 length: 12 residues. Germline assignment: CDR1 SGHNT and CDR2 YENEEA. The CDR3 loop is CASSLQGDTQYF. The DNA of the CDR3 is TGTGCCAGCAGCTTACAGGGGGATACGCAGTATTTT.

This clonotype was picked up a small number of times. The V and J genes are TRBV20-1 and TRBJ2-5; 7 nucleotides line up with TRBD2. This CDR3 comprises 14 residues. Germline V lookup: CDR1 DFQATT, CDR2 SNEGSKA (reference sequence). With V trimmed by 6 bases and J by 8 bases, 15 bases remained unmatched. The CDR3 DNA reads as TGCAGTGCCGGAGAGCGGGACCGGTATAGAACCCAGTACTTC. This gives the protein CSAGERDRYRTQYF.

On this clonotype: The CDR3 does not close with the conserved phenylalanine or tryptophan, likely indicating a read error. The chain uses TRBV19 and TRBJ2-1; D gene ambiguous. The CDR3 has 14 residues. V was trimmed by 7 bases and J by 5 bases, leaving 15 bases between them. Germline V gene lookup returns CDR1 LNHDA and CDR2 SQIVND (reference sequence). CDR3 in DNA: TGTGCCAGTAAGGGTCGAATATCCGACAATGAGCAGTTCCTC. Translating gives CASKGRISDNEQFL.

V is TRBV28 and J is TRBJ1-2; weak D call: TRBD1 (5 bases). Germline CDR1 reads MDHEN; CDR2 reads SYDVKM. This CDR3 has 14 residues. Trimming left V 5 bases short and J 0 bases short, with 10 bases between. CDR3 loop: CASSRTRTNYGYTF. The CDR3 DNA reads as TGTGCCAGCAGTCGGACACGGACTAACTATGGCTACACCTTC.

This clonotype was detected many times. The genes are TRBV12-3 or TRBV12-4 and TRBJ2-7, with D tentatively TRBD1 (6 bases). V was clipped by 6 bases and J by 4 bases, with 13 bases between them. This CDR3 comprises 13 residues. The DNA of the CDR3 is TGTGCCAGCAGCCCCAACAGGGTTTACGAGCAGTACTTC. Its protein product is CASSPNRVYEQYF.

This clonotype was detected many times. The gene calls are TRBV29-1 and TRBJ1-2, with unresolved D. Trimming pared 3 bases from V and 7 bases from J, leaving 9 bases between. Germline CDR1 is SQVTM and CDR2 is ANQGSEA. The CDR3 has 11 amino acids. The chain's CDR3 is CSVEWLGGYTF. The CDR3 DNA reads TGCAGCGTTGAGTGGTTGGGTGGCTACACCTTC. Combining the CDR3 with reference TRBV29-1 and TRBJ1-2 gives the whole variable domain SAVISQKPSRDICQRGTSLTIQCQVDSQVTMMFWYRQQPGQSLTLIATANQGSEATYESGFVIDKFPISRPNLTFSTLTVSNMSPEDSSIYLCSVEWLGGYTFGSGTRLTVV.